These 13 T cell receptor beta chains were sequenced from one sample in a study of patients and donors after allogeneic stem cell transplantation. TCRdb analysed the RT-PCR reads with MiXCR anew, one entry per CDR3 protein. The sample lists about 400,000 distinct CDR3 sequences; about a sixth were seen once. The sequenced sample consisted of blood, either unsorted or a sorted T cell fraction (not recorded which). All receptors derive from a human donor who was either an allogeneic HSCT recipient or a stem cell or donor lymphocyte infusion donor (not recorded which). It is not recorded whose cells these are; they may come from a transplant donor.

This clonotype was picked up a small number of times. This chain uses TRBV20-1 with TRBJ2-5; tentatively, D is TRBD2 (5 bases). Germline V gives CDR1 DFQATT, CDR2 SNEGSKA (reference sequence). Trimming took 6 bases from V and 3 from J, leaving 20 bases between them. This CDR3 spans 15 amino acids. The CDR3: CSAQRGSPLEETQYF. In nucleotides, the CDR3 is TGCAGTGCCCAGCGCGGGTCCCCGTTGGAAGAGACCCAGTACTTC.

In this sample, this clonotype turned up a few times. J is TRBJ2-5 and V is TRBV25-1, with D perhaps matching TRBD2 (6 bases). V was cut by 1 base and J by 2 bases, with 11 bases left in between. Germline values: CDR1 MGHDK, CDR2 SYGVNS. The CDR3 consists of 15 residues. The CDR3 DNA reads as TGTGCCAGCAGTGAATGGCGGGGCCAACAAGAGACCCAGTACTTC. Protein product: CASSEWRGQQETQYF.

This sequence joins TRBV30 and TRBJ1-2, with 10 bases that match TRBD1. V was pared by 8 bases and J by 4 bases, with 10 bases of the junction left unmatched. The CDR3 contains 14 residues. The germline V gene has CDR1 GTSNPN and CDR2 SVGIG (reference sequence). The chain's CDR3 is CARIDRGHTYGYTF. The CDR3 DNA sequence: TGTGCCCGCATAGACAGGGGGCACACCTATGGCTACACCTTC. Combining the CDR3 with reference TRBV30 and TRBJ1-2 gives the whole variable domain SQTIHQWPATLVQPVGSPLSLECTVEGTSNPNLYWYRQAAGRGLQLLFYSVGIGQISSEVPQNLSASRPQDRQFILSSKKLLLSDSGFYLCARIDRGHTYGYTFGSGTRLTVV.

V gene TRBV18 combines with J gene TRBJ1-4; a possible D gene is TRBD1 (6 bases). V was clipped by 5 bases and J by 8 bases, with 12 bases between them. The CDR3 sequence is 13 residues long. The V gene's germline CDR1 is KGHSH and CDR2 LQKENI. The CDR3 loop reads CASSKDSSEKLFF. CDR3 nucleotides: TGTGCCAGCTCAAAGGACAGTTCGGAAAAACTGTTTTTT.

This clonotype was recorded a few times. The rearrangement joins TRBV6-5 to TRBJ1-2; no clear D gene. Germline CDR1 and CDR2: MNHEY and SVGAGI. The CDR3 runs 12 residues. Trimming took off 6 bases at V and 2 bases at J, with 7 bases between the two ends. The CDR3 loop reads CASSDGNYGYTF. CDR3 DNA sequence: TGTGCCAGCAGCGACGGGAACTATGGCTACACCTTC.

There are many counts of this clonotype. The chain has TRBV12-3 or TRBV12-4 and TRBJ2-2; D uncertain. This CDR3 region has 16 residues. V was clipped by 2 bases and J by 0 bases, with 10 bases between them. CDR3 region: CASSLSGQPNTGELFF. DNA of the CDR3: TGTGCCAGCAGTTTAAGTGGTCAGCCGAACACCGGGGAGCTGTTTTTT.

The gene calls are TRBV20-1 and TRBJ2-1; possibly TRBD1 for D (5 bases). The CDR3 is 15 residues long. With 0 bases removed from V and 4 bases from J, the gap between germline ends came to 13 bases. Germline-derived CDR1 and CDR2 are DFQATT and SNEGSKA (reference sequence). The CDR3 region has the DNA TGCAGTGCTAGAGACCCCCAGACAGCTTACAATGAGCAGTTCTTC. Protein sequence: CSARDPQTAYNEQFF.

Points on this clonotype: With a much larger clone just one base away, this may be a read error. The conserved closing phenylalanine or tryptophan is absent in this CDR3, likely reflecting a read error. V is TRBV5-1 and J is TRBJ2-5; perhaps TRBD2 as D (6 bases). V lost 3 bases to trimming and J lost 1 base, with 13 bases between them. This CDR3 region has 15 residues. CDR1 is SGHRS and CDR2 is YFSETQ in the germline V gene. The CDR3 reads CASSYSGPGQETQYI. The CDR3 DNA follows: TGCGCCAGCAGCTATAGCGGACCCGGCCAAGAGACCCAGTACATC.

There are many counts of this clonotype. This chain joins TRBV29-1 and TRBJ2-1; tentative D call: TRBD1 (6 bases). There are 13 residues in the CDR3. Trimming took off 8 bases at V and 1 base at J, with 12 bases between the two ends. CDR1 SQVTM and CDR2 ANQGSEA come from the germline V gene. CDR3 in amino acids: CSLGARSYNEQFF. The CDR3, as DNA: TGCAGCCTGGGGGCTAGATCCTACAATGAGCAGTTCTTC.

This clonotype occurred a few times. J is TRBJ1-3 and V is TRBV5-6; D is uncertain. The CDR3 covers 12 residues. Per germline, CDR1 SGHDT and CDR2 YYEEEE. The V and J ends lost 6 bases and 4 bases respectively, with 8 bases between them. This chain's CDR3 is CASTYGGNTIYF. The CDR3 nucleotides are TGTGCCAGCACCTACGGGGGAAACACCATATATTTT.

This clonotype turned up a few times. CDR3: CASSQNPVGTDSYEQYF. DNA for the CDR3: TGTGCCAGCAGCCAAAACCCGGTGGGGACAGACTCCTACGAGCAGTACTTC. The chain is built from TRBV4-2 and TRBJ2-7; 7 bases fit TRBD1. V was clipped by 2 bases and J by 0 bases; unmatched bases: 10. Germline assignment: CDR1 LGHNA and CDR2 YNFKEQ. The CDR3 loop spans 17 amino acids.

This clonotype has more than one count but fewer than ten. As DNA, the CDR3 is TGTGCCAGCACCCGGGCCTCCTACTACGAGCAGTACTTC. Encoded protein: CASTRASYYEQYF. The genes are TRBV6-6 and TRBJ2-7; D gene uncertain. The germline V gene encodes CDR1 MNHNY and CDR2 SVGAGI (reference sequence). CDR3 size: 13 residues. V was pared by 7 bases and J by 3 bases, with 13 bases between.

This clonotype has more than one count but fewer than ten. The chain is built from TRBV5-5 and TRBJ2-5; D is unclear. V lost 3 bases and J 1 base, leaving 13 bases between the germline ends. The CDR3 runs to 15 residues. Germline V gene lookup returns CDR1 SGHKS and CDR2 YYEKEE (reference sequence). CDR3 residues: CASSSDDMFQETQYF. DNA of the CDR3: TGTGCCAGCAGCTCAGACGACATGTTCCAAGAGACCCAGTACTTC.